This paragraph reports one T cell receptor beta chain. Antigen: not known. This specimen comes from a study of cytomegalovirus exposure and HLA in healthy donors. Points from the study as a whole: When a later analysis compared HLA-associated TCR beta chains with equally common others, the HLA-associated chains turned out to be more clonally expanded and to have lower generation probabilities.

The PCR employed 60 Vbeta primers together with 13 Jbeta primers. Profiling relied on immunoSEQ multiplex PCR, and the TCRdb table lists in-frame clones only, not all of them. Its table records 90,000 to 150,000 clones. This CDR3 is built from 13 residues. Germline-derived CDR1 and CDR2 are SQVTM and ANQGSEA. Trimming cost V 6 bases and J 1 base; bases outside gene matches: 6. The chain links TRBV29-1 to TRBJ2-7; 7 bases fit TRBD1. The TCR sequence derives from a man aged 18 to 30 in good health and CMV-seronegative. Sequenced: PBMCs. The CDR3 sequence: CSVETGKSYEQYF. CDR3 in DNA: TGCAGCGTCGAGACAGGGAAATCCTACGAGCAGTACTTC.